The entry that follows covers one T cell receptor beta chain sequence. Around 10 milliliters of peripheral blood were drawn from each donor. Germline loops: CDR1 DFQATT, CDR2 SNEGSKA (reference sequence). The CDR3 is 13 amino acids. V gave up 3 bases and J gave up 3 bases, with 11 bases separating them. This entry is derived from a study of blood T cells in healthy people across ages. It was with a sample-barcoded 5' primer and a J-beta primer mix that a second PCR of roughly 7 to 12 cycles was run. Every individual sample yielded 2.5 million or more paired-end reads (each containing CDR3). One entry per CDR3 protein results from TCRdb running MiXCR on the 5' RACE reads. The sample shows 540,000 or so distinct CDR3 sequences, under 55% of them seen only once.

The sequence derives from a man older than 75 in good health. Sequencing was carried out using blood. The chain has TRBV20-1 and TRBJ2-5; D perhaps matches TRBD2 (5 bases). The CDR3 spells CSARTGREETQYF. The CDR3 DNA is TGCAGTGCTAGGACGGGGAGAGAAGAGACCCAGTACTTC.